Listed below are T cell receptor beta chains from one sample, sequenced in a study of shared clonotypes between healthy human individuals. TCRdb's table, derived via immunoSEQ multiplex PCR, lists solely in-frame clones and lacks some. Among a few hundred thousand clones listed, around 70% were seen once. Sequencing input: memory CD4+ T cells sorted from blood. All receptors derive from a man under 40 in good health. Both conserved end residues are part of each CDR3. D genes are given only for firm matches. Not every row has a clone size; where given, it reads once, few, many or a size class.

d_call: -; j_call: TRBJ2-7; v_call: TRBV6-1; clone_size: many; cdr3_aa: CASRISTGYEQYF; cdr3_nt: TGTGCCAGCAGGATTTCTACAGGCTACGAGCAGTACTTC
d_call: -; j_call: TRBJ2-1; v_call: TRBV6-6; clone_size: -; cdr3_aa: CASRWTDSYNEQFF; cdr3_nt: TGTGCCAGCAGATGGACAGACTCCTACAATGAGCAGTTCTTC
d_call: TRBD2; j_call: TRBJ2-2; v_call: TRBV5-5; clone_size: -; cdr3_aa: CASSPGLAGGGTGELFF; cdr3_nt: TGTGCCAGCAGCCCCGGACTAGCGGGAGGGGGCACCGGGGAGCTGTTTTTT
d_call: -; j_call: TRBJ1-2; v_call: TRBV27; clone_size: few; cdr3_aa: CASSQNVGVGYGYTF; cdr3_nt: TGTGCCAGCAGTCAGAACGTCGGTGTGGGCTATGGCTACACCTTC
d_call: TRBD1; j_call: TRBJ2-5; v_call: TRBV7-9; clone_size: -; cdr3_aa: CASSPGTGGRQETQYF; cdr3_nt: TGTGCCAGCAGCCCCGGTACAGGGGGAAGACAAGAGACCCAGTACTTC
d_call: -; j_call: TRBJ2-6; v_call: TRBV27; clone_size: -; cdr3_aa: CASSFGGQGDNVLTF; cdr3_nt: TGTGCCAGCAGTTTTGGGGGGCAGGGAGACAACGTCCTGACTTTC
d_call: TRBD2; j_call: TRBJ2-7; v_call: TRBV6-1; clone_size: -; cdr3_aa: CASSEKSGGNSEQYF; cdr3_nt: TGTGCCAGCAGTGAAAAAAGCGGGGGGAACTCCGAGCAGTACTTC
d_call: TRBD1; j_call: TRBJ2-7; v_call: TRBV28; clone_size: few; cdr3_aa: CASSSIGQGVGEQYF; cdr3_nt: TGTGCCAGCAGCAGCATCGGACAGGGGGTGGGTGAGCAGTACTTC
d_call: -; j_call: TRBJ1-6; v_call: TRBV6-1; clone_size: -; cdr3_aa: CASSGSNNSPLHF; cdr3_nt: TGTGCCAGCAGTGGCAGCAATAATTCACCCCTCCACTTT
d_call: TRBD2; j_call: TRBJ2-1; v_call: TRBV6-6; clone_size: once; cdr3_aa: CASSRLSGSSHNEQFF; cdr3_nt: TGTGCCAGCAGCCGACTTAGCGGGAGCAGTCACAATGAGCAGTTCTTC
d_call: -; j_call: TRBJ2-3; v_call: TRBV18; clone_size: -; cdr3_aa: CASSPSLATSTDTQYF; cdr3_nt: TGTGCCAGCTCACCATCGCTAGCCACCTCCACAGATACGCAGTATTTT
d_call: -; j_call: TRBJ1-2; v_call: TRBV6-1; clone_size: -; cdr3_aa: CASRTGLNYGYTF; cdr3_nt: TGTGCCAGCAGGACCGGGCTTAACTATGGCTACACCTTC
d_call: -; j_call: TRBJ1-2; v_call: TRBV18; clone_size: -; cdr3_aa: CASSPDPNYGYTF; cdr3_nt: TGTGCCAGCTCACCAGACCCAAACTATGGCTACACCTTC
d_call: TRBD1; j_call: TRBJ2-1; v_call: TRBV6-1; clone_size: once; cdr3_aa: CASSEAPDRLTRDEQFF; cdr3_nt: TGTGCCAGCAGTGAAGCTCCGGACAGGCTGACACGCGATGAGCAGTTCTTC
d_call: -; j_call: TRBJ1-1; v_call: TRBV5-1; clone_size: -; cdr3_aa: CASSLAFEKGEAFF; cdr3_nt: TGCGCCAGCAGCTTGGCCTTCGAAAAGGGTGAAGCTTTCTTT
d_call: TRBD1; j_call: TRBJ1-4; v_call: TRBV19; clone_size: -; cdr3_aa: CASRAPTGDREKLFF; cdr3_nt: TGTGCCAGTAGGGCACCTACAGGGGACCGGGAAAAACTGTTTTTT
d_call: -; j_call: TRBJ2-7; v_call: TRBV18; clone_size: -; cdr3_aa: CASSLSMRPQGDEQYF; cdr3_nt: TGTGCCAGCTCCCTCTCGATGAGGCCCCAAGGCGACGAGCAGTACTTC
d_call: -; j_call: TRBJ2-1; v_call: TRBV7-3; clone_size: -; cdr3_aa: CASSPKGGSFYNEQFF; cdr3_nt: TGTGCCAGCAGTCCTAAGGGTGGGTCGTTCTACAATGAGCAGTTCTTC
d_call: TRBD1; j_call: TRBJ2-5; v_call: TRBV25-1; clone_size: few; cdr3_aa: CASTGGVETQYF; cdr3_nt: TGTGCCAGCACAGGGGGAGTTGAGACCCAGTACTTC
d_call: -; j_call: TRBJ2-3; v_call: TRBV7-2; clone_size: -; cdr3_aa: CASSSQTGGPDTQYF; cdr3_nt: TGTGCCAGCAGCTCCCAAACGGGGGGCCCAGATACGCAGTATTTT
d_call: TRBD1; j_call: TRBJ1-1; v_call: TRBV2; clone_size: few; cdr3_aa: CASTPSPGQGIQAFF; cdr3_nt: TGTGCCAGCACACCTAGCCCGGGACAGGGTATCCAAGCTTTCTTT
d_call: -; j_call: TRBJ2-3; v_call: TRBV11-2; clone_size: few; cdr3_aa: CASRHTLRTTQYF; cdr3_nt: TGTGCCAGCAGACACACGCTCCGGACTACGCAGTATTTT
d_call: TRBD1; j_call: TRBJ2-7; v_call: TRBV7-2; clone_size: -; cdr3_aa: CASSLAATGGSEQYF; cdr3_nt: TGTGCCAGCAGCTTAGCTGCGACAGGGGGCAGCGAGCAGTACTTC
d_call: -; j_call: TRBJ1-4; v_call: TRBV7-9; clone_size: once; cdr3_aa: CASSARGGEKLFF; cdr3_nt: TGTGCCAGCAGTGCCAGGGGAGGAGAAAAACTGTTTTTT
d_call: TRBD1; j_call: TRBJ1-5; v_call: TRBV2; clone_size: -; cdr3_aa: CASSFEGAVSNQPQHF; cdr3_nt: TGTGCCAGCAGTTTCGAGGGGGCCGTTAGCAATCAGCCCCAGCATTTT
d_call: -; j_call: TRBJ2-7; v_call: TRBV18; clone_size: -; cdr3_aa: CASSPGLAGEQYF; cdr3_nt: TGTGCCAGCTCACCAGGCTTGGCAGGAGAGCAGTACTTC
d_call: -; j_call: TRBJ1-5; v_call: TRBV19; clone_size: -; cdr3_aa: CASSIVPGAGAQPQHF; cdr3_nt: TGTGCCAGTAGTATAGTCCCGGGGGCAGGGGCTCAGCCCCAGCATTTT
d_call: TRBD2; j_call: TRBJ2-1; v_call: TRBV6-1; clone_size: -; cdr3_aa: CASSVTTSGSYEQFF; cdr3_nt: TGTGCCAGCAGTGTAACGACTAGCGGGAGCTATGAGCAGTTCTTC
d_call: -; j_call: TRBJ2-1; v_call: TRBV29-1; clone_size: few; cdr3_aa: CSVEVLGNEQFF; cdr3_nt: TGCAGCGTTGAAGTCTTAGGTAATGAGCAGTTCTTC
d_call: TRBD2; j_call: TRBJ2-7; v_call: TRBV28; clone_size: -; cdr3_aa: CASRASGTSYEQYF; cdr3_nt: TGTGCCAGCAGGGCTAGCGGGACCTCCTACGAGCAGTACTTC
d_call: -; j_call: TRBJ2-7; v_call: TRBV19; clone_size: -; cdr3_aa: CASSAPGSRSYEQYF; cdr3_nt: TGTGCCAGTAGTGCTCCGGGATCAAGGTCCTACGAGCAGTACTTC
d_call: -; j_call: TRBJ2-7; v_call: TRBV7-2; clone_size: -; cdr3_aa: CASSLALSGSSYEQYF; cdr3_nt: TGTGCCAGCAGCTTAGCGCTGTCCGGGAGCTCCTACGAGCAGTACTTC
d_call: TRBD1; j_call: TRBJ2-2; v_call: TRBV11-3; clone_size: -; cdr3_aa: CASSSGTGPEELFF; cdr3_nt: TGTGCCAGCAGCTCAGGGACAGGCCCCGAGGAGCTGTTTTTT
d_call: -; j_call: TRBJ2-1; v_call: TRBV6-5; clone_size: -; cdr3_aa: CASRWAPDNEQFF; cdr3_nt: TGTGCCAGCAGGTGGGCCCCGGACAATGAGCAGTTCTTC
d_call: -; j_call: TRBJ1-1; v_call: TRBV18; clone_size: -; cdr3_aa: CASSWGLNTEAFF; cdr3_nt: TGTGCCAGCTCCTGGGGACTGAACACTGAAGCTTTCTTT
d_call: -; j_call: TRBJ1-1; v_call: TRBV2; clone_size: -; cdr3_aa: CASSRLNTEAFF; cdr3_nt: TGTGCCAGCTCTAGATTGAACACTGAAGCTTTCTTT
d_call: -; j_call: TRBJ2-7; v_call: TRBV2; clone_size: -; cdr3_aa: CASSEEAGGLYEQYF; cdr3_nt: TGTGCCAGCAGTGAAGAAGCCGGGGGCCTGTACGAGCAGTACTTC
d_call: TRBD2; j_call: TRBJ2-7; v_call: TRBV18; clone_size: few; cdr3_aa: CASSKYGLAELYEQYF; cdr3_nt: TGTGCCAGCTCGAAATATGGACTAGCGGAACTTTACGAGCAGTACTTC
d_call: -; j_call: TRBJ2-1; v_call: TRBV6-1; clone_size: -; cdr3_aa: CASSERGESYNEQFF; cdr3_nt: TGTGCCAGCAGTGAAAGGGGGGAGTCCTACAATGAGCAGTTCTTC
d_call: TRBD2; j_call: TRBJ2-3; v_call: TRBV19; clone_size: -; cdr3_aa: CASSPGGGASDTQYF; cdr3_nt: TGTGCCAGTAGTCCTGGCGGGGGTGCCTCAGATACGCAGTATTTT
d_call: TRBD2; j_call: TRBJ2-3; v_call: TRBV6-1; clone_size: -; cdr3_aa: CASSELAEDTQYF; cdr3_nt: TGTGCCAGCAGTGAACTAGCGGAAGATACGCAGTATTTT
d_call: -; j_call: TRBJ1-5; v_call: TRBV6-5; clone_size: -; cdr3_aa: CASSYSMVSNQPQHF; cdr3_nt: TGTGCCAGCAGTTACTCTATGGTTAGCAATCAGCCCCAGCATTTT
d_call: TRBD1; j_call: TRBJ1-2; v_call: TRBV27; clone_size: once; cdr3_aa: CASSATGRRGYTF; cdr3_nt: TGTGCCAGCAGTGCGACAGGGCGACGCGGCTACACCTTC
d_call: -; j_call: TRBJ2-3; v_call: TRBV11-2; clone_size: -; cdr3_aa: CASSLDLTGDTQYF; cdr3_nt: TGTGCCAGCAGCTTAGATCTTACAGGAGATACGCAGTATTTT
d_call: -; j_call: TRBJ1-1; v_call: TRBV7-3; clone_size: few; cdr3_aa: CASSLRGSSSEAFF; cdr3_nt: TGTGCCAGCAGCTTAAGGGGCAGCTCATCTGAAGCTTTCTTT
d_call: TRBD1; j_call: TRBJ1-1; v_call: TRBV9; clone_size: -; cdr3_aa: CASSARTGGTEAFF; cdr3_nt: TGTGCCAGCAGCGCCCGGACAGGGGGCACTGAAGCTTTCTTT
d_call: -; j_call: TRBJ1-6; v_call: TRBV7-9; clone_size: -; cdr3_aa: CASSPRRNSPLHF; cdr3_nt: TGTGCCAGCAGCCCCCGACGCAATTCACCCCTCCACTTT
d_call: -; j_call: TRBJ2-7; v_call: TRBV6-1; clone_size: once; cdr3_aa: CASSEARLSYEQYF; cdr3_nt: TGTGCCAGCAGTGAAGCTAGGCTCTCCTACGAGCAGTACTTC
d_call: -; j_call: TRBJ2-3; v_call: TRBV5-4; clone_size: once; cdr3_aa: CASSLWGRNTDTQYF; cdr3_nt: TGTGCCAGCAGCTTGTGGGGTAGAAATACAGATACGCAGTATTTT